These T cell receptor beta chains were read from a single sample in a study of T-cell reconstitution after alpha-beta-depleted transplantation in children. TCRdb re-called the PCR reads through MiXCR, storing one row per CDR3 protein. The sample has 80,000 to 95,000 distinct CDR3 sequences, approximately 8.4% seen once. This material consisted of PBMCs from the stem cell graft donor, taken from the stem cell graft. These receptors all stem from a human donor who donated a stem cell graft to a child with congenital amegakaryocytic thrombocytopenia. CDR3s include the opening cysteine and the closing phenylalanine or tryptophan. D genes are given only for firm matches. Rows may omit the clone size; those that give it use once, few, many or a size class.

clone size: few; J gene: TRBJ2-1; V gene: TRBV20-1; D gene: TRBD2; CDR3 protein: CSAIPASGGASAGEQFF; CDR3 DNA: TGCAGTGCTATACCGGCTAGCGGGGGGGCTTCCGCGGGGGAGCAGTTCTTC
clone size: many; J gene: TRBJ1-5; V gene: TRBV12-3/TRBV12-4; D gene: .; CDR3 protein: CASSPGSHSNQPQHF; CDR3 DNA: TGTGCCAGCAGTCCGGGTTCCCATAGCAATCAGCCCCAGCATTTT
clone size: many; J gene: TRBJ2-5; V gene: TRBV20-1; D gene: .; CDR3 protein: CSARPRETQYF; CDR3 DNA: TGCAGTGCTAGACCCCGAGAGACCCAGTACTTC
clone size: many; J gene: TRBJ2-1; V gene: TRBV10-3; D gene: TRBD2; CDR3 protein: CAISLTSGGADEQFF; CDR3 DNA: TGTGCCATCAGTCTTACTAGCGGGGGGGCCGATGAGCAGTTCTTC
clone size: many; J gene: TRBJ1-1; V gene: TRBV20-1; D gene: .; CDR3 protein: CSASVPWNPNTEAFF; CDR3 DNA: TGCAGTGCTAGCGTCCCATGGAACCCGAACACTGAAGCTTTCTTT
clone size: many; J gene: TRBJ2-7; V gene: TRBV7-8; D gene: .; CDR3 protein: CASSVGGSYEQYF; CDR3 DNA: TGTGCCAGCAGTGTAGGGGGATCCTACGAGCAGTACTTC
clone size: .; J gene: TRBJ2-3; V gene: TRBV3-1; D gene: .; CDR3 protein: CASSPSPEVADTQYF; CDR3 DNA: TGTGCCAGCAGCCCAAGCCCAGAGGTCGCAGATACGCAGTATTTT
clone size: many; J gene: TRBJ1-1; V gene: TRBV11-3; D gene: .; CDR3 protein: CASSLERDTEAFF; CDR3 DNA: TGTGCCAGCAGCTTAGAGAGAGACACTGAAGCTTTCTTT
clone size: .; J gene: TRBJ2-7; V gene: TRBV20-1; D gene: .; CDR3 protein: CSASPPGDEQYF; CDR3 DNA: TGCAGTGCGTCACCCCCCGGTGACGAGCAGTACTTC
clone size: many; J gene: TRBJ2-7; V gene: TRBV3-1; D gene: TRBD2; CDR3 protein: CASSSGGAEQYF; CDR3 DNA: TGTGCCAGCAGTTCGGGGGGGGCGGAGCAGTACTTC
clone size: many; J gene: TRBJ1-5; V gene: TRBV2; D gene: .; CDR3 protein: CASKDGGNQPQHF; CDR3 DNA: TGTGCCAGCAAGGATGGAGGGAATCAGCCCCAGCATTTT
clone size: .; J gene: TRBJ2-4; V gene: TRBV7-8; D gene: TRBD2; CDR3 protein: CASSPKGGGAGAKNIQYF; CDR3 DNA: TGTGCCAGCAGCCCCAAGGGCGGGGGGGCTGGAGCCAAAAACATTCAGTACTTC
clone size: many; J gene: TRBJ1-5; V gene: TRBV28; D gene: .; CDR3 protein: CASSPPPGHPTQHF; CDR3 DNA: TGTGCCAGCAGTCCTCCTCCGGGACACCCGACCCAGCATTTT
clone size: many; J gene: TRBJ2-3; V gene: TRBV20-1; D gene: .; CDR3 protein: CSVPAKGTDTQYF; CDR3 DNA: TGCAGTGTCCCCGCCAAGGGGACTGATACGCAGTATTTT
clone size: many; J gene: TRBJ1-1; V gene: TRBV5-1; D gene: .; CDR3 protein: CASSLSPTNTEAFF; CDR3 DNA: TGCGCCAGCAGCTTGAGCCCTACGAACACTGAAGCTTTCTTT
clone size: many; J gene: TRBJ2-3; V gene: TRBV7-8; D gene: .; CDR3 protein: CASSHLVLRSTDTQYF; CDR3 DNA: TGTGCCAGCAGCCACCTGGTCCTGAGAAGCACAGATACGCAGTATTTT
clone size: many; J gene: TRBJ2-3; V gene: TRBV5-1; D gene: TRBD1; CDR3 protein: CASSRDRDTQYF; CDR3 DNA: TGCGCCAGCAGCCGGGACAGAGATACGCAGTATTTT
clone size: many; J gene: TRBJ1-5; V gene: TRBV7-8; D gene: .; CDR3 protein: CASSYYRDSNQPQHF; CDR3 DNA: TGTGCCAGCAGCTATTACAGGGATAGCAATCAGCCCCAGCATTTT
clone size: many; J gene: TRBJ2-7; V gene: TRBV12-3/TRBV12-4; D gene: TRBD1; CDR3 protein: CASSSGQGLSEQYF; CDR3 DNA: TGTGCCAGCAGTTCGGGACAGGGGCTCTCCGAGCAGTACTTC
clone size: many; J gene: TRBJ2-7; V gene: TRBV12-3/TRBV12-4; D gene: TRBD2; CDR3 protein: CASSLGEGLSSYEQYF; CDR3 DNA: TGTGCCAGCAGTTTGGGGGAGGGTTTGAGCTCCTACGAGCAGTACTTC
clone size: .; J gene: TRBJ2-4; V gene: TRBV2; D gene: .; CDR3 protein: CASRVQGMSAKNIQYF; CDR3 DNA: TGTGCCAGCAGAGTACAGGGTATGTCGGCCAAAAACATTCAGTACTTC
clone size: many; J gene: TRBJ2-7; V gene: TRBV18; D gene: TRBD2; CDR3 protein: CASSPSGGAYEQYF; CDR3 DNA: TGTGCCAGCTCACCTAGCGGGGGGGCCTACGAGCAGTACTTC
clone size: many; J gene: TRBJ2-2; V gene: TRBV7-2; D gene: TRBD1; CDR3 protein: CASSSGTAANTGELFF; CDR3 DNA: TGTGCCAGCAGCTCAGGGACAGCCGCGAACACCGGGGAGCTGTTTTTT
clone size: many; J gene: TRBJ2-7; V gene: TRBV24-1; D gene: .; CDR3 protein: CATSDSIRAEEQYF; CDR3 DNA: TGTGCCACCAGCGATTCGATAAGGGCCGAGGAGCAGTACTTC
clone size: many; J gene: TRBJ2-2; V gene: TRBV9; D gene: .; CDR3 protein: CASSLGRMDTGELFF; CDR3 DNA: TGTGCCAGCAGCCTCGGGAGAATGGACACCGGGGAGCTGTTTTTT
clone size: many; J gene: TRBJ2-7; V gene: TRBV24-1; D gene: .; CDR3 protein: CATSDSGEDDNEQYF; CDR3 DNA: TGTGCCACCAGTGATTCAGGGGAGGATGACAACGAGCAGTACTTC
clone size: .; J gene: TRBJ1-5; V gene: TRBV5-1; D gene: .; CDR3 protein: CASSLEGDNQPQHF; CDR3 DNA: TGCGCCAGCAGCTTGGAGGGGGATAATCAGCCCCAGCATTTT
clone size: many; J gene: TRBJ1-4; V gene: TRBV7-2; D gene: .; CDR3 protein: CASSTFLGSNEKLFF; CDR3 DNA: TGTGCCAGCAGCACCTTCCTAGGAAGTAATGAAAAACTGTTTTTT
clone size: .; J gene: TRBJ2-2; V gene: TRBV20-1; D gene: .; CDR3 protein: CSARVGGADTGELFF; CDR3 DNA: TGCAGTGCTAGGGTCGGGGGCGCAGACACCGGGGAGCTGTTTTTT
clone size: few; J gene: TRBJ2-3; V gene: TRBV6-2/TRBV6-3; D gene: .; CDR3 protein: CASSYGAYPDTDTQYF; CDR3 DNA: TGTGCCAGCAGTTACGGGGCCTACCCGGACACAGATACGCAGTATTTT
clone size: .; J gene: TRBJ1-4; V gene: TRBV3-1; D gene: .; CDR3 protein: CASSLRGFGSNEKLFF; CDR3 DNA: TGTGCCAGCAGCTTACGGGGGTTTGGAAGTAATGAAAAACTGTTTTTT
clone size: many; J gene: TRBJ1-1; V gene: TRBV4-1; D gene: .; CDR3 protein: CASSQDPNLKAFF; CDR3 DNA: TGCGCCAGCAGCCAAGATCCCAACCTGAAAGCTTTCTTT
clone size: .; J gene: TRBJ2-1; V gene: TRBV5-1; D gene: .; CDR3 protein: CASSFGFSSSYNEQFF; CDR3 DNA: TGCGCCAGCAGCTTTGGATTCTCAAGCTCCTACAATGAGCAGTTCTTC
clone size: many; J gene: TRBJ2-7; V gene: TRBV4-2; D gene: .; CDR3 protein: CASSQEPSLDGIYEQYF; CDR3 DNA: TGTGCCAGCAGCCAAGAGCCCTCCCTAGATGGCATCTACGAGCAGTACTTC
clone size: many; J gene: TRBJ2-2; V gene: TRBV3-1; D gene: .; CDR3 protein: CASSPTSAGELFF; CDR3 DNA: TGTGCCAGCAGCCCGACGAGCGCTGGGGAGCTGTTTTTT
clone size: .; J gene: TRBJ1-2; V gene: TRBV27; D gene: .; CDR3 protein: CASKKAPNYGYTF; CDR3 DNA: TGTGCCAGCAAAAAGGCCCCAAACTATGGCTACACCTTC
clone size: many; J gene: TRBJ2-3; V gene: TRBV19; D gene: .; CDR3 protein: CASSNPGSLQGPTQYF; CDR3 DNA: TGTGCCAGTAGTAATCCCGGGAGCTTGCAGGGACCTACGCAGTATTTT
clone size: many; J gene: TRBJ2-1; V gene: TRBV9; D gene: .; CDR3 protein: CASSPLKVASYNEQFF; CDR3 DNA: TGTGCCAGCAGCCCGTTGAAGGTTGCCTCCTACAATGAGCAGTTCTTC
clone size: few; J gene: TRBJ2-4; V gene: TRBV5-1; D gene: .; CDR3 protein: CASSFDLAKNIQYF; CDR3 DNA: TGCGCCAGCAGCTTCGACTTAGCCAAAAACATTCAGTACTTC
clone size: many; J gene: TRBJ1-3; V gene: TRBV21-1; D gene: .; CDR3 protein: CASSKGPLGPREIRRNTIYF; CDR3 DNA: TGTGCCAGCAGCAAAGGCCCCCTTGGACCGAGGGAGATACGTCGAAACACCATATATTTT
clone size: many; J gene: TRBJ1-5; V gene: TRBV27; D gene: TRBD1; CDR3 protein: CASSFRQGDQPQHF; CDR3 DNA: TGTGCCAGCAGTTTTAGACAGGGCGACCAGCCCCAGCATTTT
clone size: many; J gene: TRBJ1-3; V gene: TRBV5-1; D gene: TRBD1; CDR3 protein: CASSLGTGDVRAGNTIYF; CDR3 DNA: TGCGCCAGCAGCTTAGGGACAGGGGACGTGAGAGCTGGAAACACCATATATTTT
clone size: many; J gene: TRBJ1-1; V gene: TRBV27; D gene: .; CDR3 protein: CASSDFRTGRAFF; CDR3 DNA: TGTGCCAGCAGTGATTTTCGGACGGGACGGGCTTTCTTT
clone size: many; J gene: TRBJ1-4; V gene: TRBV5-1; D gene: .; CDR3 protein: CASSLGALLTASTNEKLFF; CDR3 DNA: TGCGCCAGCAGCTTGGGGGCCTTGCTGACAGCTTCAACTAATGAAAAACTGTTTTTT
clone size: many; J gene: TRBJ2-1; V gene: TRBV27; D gene: .; CDR3 protein: CASRGTTENEQFF; CDR3 DNA: TGTGCCAGTCGGGGGACCACGGAGAATGAGCAGTTCTTC
clone size: many; J gene: TRBJ1-1; V gene: TRBV11-1; D gene: .; CDR3 protein: CASSSELNTEAFF; CDR3 DNA: TGTGCCAGCAGCTCTGAGTTGAACACTGAAGCTTTCTTT
clone size: many; J gene: TRBJ1-2; V gene: TRBV5-1; D gene: TRBD1; CDR3 protein: CASSLGQATNYGYTF; CDR3 DNA: TGCGCCAGCAGCTTAGGACAGGCCACTAACTATGGCTACACCTTC
clone size: many; J gene: TRBJ2-6; V gene: TRBV5-8; D gene: .; CDR3 protein: CATIKVGANVLTF; CDR3 DNA: TGTGCCACCATAAAAGTAGGGGCCAACGTCCTGACTTTC
clone size: many; J gene: TRBJ2-1; V gene: TRBV11-2; D gene: .; CDR3 protein: CASSLGGLKQFF; CDR3 DNA: TGTGCCAGCAGCTTGGGGGGGCTAAAGCAGTTCTTC
clone size: many; J gene: TRBJ1-1; V gene: TRBV7-2; D gene: .; CDR3 protein: CASSRNTEAFF; CDR3 DNA: TGTGCCAGCAGTCGAAACACTGAAGCTTTCTTT